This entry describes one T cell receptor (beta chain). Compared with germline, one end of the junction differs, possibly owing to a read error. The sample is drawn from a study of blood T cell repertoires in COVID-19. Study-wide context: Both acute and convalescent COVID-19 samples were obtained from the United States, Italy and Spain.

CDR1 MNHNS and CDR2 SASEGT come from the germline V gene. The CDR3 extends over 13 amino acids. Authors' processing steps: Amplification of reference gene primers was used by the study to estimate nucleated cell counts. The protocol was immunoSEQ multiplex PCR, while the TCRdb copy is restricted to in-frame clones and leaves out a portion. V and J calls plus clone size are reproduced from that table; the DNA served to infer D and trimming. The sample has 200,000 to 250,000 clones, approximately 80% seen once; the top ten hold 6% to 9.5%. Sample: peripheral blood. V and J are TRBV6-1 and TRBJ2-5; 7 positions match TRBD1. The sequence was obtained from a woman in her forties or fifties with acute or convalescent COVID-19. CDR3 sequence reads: CASREGTVETQYF. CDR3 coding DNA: TGTGCCAGCAGGGAAGGGACAGTGGAGACCCAGTACTTC.